This TCR beta chain was sequenced during a study of beta chain features in type 1 diabetes. Study-level findings and limits: People with Type 1 diabetes carried modestly yet significantly shorter TCRB CDR3s in all four CD4+ subsets.

The isolated RNA, all of it, was reverse transcribed, so expressed TCRB transcripts were what got sequenced. TCRdb's table, derived via immunoSEQ multiplex PCR, lists solely in-frame clones and lacks some. The sample holds around 710,000 clones, 12% seen once. This clone was detected only a few times. Its antigen is not identified. Germline values: CDR1 MNHNS, CDR2 SASEGT. The length of the CDR3 is 14 residues. V shed 6 bases and J shed 4 bases, with 15 bases lying between them. The sample consisted of naive CD4+ T cells from blood. This TCR derives from a man in his thirties or forties with type 1 diabetes. The rearrangement joins TRBV6-1 to TRBJ1-2; D is ambiguous. The CDR3, as DNA: TGTGCCAGCAGCGACGAAAGACGGATCTATGGCTACACCTTC. Amino acids: CASSDERRIYGYTF.